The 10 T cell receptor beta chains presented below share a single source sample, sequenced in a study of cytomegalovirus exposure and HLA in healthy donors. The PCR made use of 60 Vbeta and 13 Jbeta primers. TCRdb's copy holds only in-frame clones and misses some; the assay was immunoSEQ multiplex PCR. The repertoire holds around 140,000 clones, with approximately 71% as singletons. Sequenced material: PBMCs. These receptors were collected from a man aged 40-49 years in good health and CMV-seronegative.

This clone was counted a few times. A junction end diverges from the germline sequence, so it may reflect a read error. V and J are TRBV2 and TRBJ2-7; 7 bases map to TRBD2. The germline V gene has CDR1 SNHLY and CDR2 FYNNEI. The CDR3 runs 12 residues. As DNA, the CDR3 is TGTGCCAGCAGCGAAGACGTCGGGGGGTTACAATTC. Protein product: CASSEDVGGLQF.

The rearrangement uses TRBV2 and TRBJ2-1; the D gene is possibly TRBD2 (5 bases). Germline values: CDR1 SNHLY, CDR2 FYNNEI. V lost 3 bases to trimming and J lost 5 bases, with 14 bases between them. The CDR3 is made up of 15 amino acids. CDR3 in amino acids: CASSEDGVSNNEQFF. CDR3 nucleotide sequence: TGTGCCAGCAGTGAGGACGGGGTTTCCAACAATGAGCAGTTCTTC.

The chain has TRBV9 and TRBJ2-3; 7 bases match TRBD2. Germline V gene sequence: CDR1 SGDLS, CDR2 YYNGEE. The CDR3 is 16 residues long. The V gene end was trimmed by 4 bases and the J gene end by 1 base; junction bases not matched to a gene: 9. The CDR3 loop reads CASSSWGGFGTDTQYF. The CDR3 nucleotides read TGTGCCAGCAGCTCCTGGGGGGGATTTGGCACAGATACGCAGTATTTT.

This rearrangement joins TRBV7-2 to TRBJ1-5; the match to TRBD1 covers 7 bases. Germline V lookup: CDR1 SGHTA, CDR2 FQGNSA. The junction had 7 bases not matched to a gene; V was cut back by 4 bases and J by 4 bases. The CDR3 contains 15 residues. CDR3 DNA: TGTGCCAGCAGCTCAGGGACAGCTCTGAATCAGCCCCAGCATTTT. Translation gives CASSSGTALNQPQHF.

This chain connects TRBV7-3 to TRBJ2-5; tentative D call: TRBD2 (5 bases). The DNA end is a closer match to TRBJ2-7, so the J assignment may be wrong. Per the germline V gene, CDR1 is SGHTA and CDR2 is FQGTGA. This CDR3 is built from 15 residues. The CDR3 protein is CASSKTPGSSYEQYF. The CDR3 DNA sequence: TGTGCCAGCAGCAAAACACCGGGAAGCTCCTACGAGCAGTACTTC.

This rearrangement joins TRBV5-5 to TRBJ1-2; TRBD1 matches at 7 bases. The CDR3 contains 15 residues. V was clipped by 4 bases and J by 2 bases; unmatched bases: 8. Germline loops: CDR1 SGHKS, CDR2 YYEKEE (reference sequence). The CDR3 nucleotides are TGTGCCAGCAGCCCTCCGGGACAGAAGAACTATGGCTACACCTTC. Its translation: CASSPPGQKNYGYTF.

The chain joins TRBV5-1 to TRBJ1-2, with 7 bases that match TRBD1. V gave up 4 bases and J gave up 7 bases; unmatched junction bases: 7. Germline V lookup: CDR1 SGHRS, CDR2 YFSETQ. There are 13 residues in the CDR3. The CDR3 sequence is CASSDRQGPGYTF. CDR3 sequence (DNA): TGCGCCAGCAGCGATAGACAGGGACCTGGCTACACCTTC.

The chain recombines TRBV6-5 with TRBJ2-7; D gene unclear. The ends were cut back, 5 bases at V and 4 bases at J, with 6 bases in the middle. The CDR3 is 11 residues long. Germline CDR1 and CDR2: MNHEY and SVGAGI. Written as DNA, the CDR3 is TGTGCCAGCAGTGAGTTTTACGAGCAGTACTTC. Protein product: CASSEFYEQYF.

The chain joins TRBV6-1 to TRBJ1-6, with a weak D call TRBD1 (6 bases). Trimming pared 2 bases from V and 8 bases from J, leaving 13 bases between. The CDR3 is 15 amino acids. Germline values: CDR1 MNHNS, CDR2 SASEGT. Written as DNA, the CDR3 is TGTGCCAGCAGTGAACATAGGTCAGGGGATTCACCCCTCCACTTT. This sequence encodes CASSEHRSGDSPLHF.

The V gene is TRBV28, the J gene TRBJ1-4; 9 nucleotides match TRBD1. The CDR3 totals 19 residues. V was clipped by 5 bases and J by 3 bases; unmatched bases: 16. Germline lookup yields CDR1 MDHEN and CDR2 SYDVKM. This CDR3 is CASSPPPGTGKWPNEKLFF. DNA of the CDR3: TGTGCCAGCAGTCCCCCCCCTGGGACAGGGAAGTGGCCTAATGAAAAACTGTTTTTT.